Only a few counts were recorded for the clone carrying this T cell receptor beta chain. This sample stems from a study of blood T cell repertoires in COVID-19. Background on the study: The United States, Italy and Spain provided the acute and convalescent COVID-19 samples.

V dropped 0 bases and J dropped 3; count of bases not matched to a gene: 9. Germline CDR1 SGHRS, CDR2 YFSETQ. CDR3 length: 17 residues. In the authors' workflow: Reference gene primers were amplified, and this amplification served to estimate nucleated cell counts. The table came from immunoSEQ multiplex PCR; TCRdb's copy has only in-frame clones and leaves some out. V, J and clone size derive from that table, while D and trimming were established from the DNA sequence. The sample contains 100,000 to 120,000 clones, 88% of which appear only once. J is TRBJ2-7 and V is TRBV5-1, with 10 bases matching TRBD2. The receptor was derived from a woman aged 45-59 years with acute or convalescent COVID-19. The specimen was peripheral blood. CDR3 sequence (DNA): TGCGCCAGCAGCTTGGTCGGAGCGGGAGGGTTTAACTACGAGCAGTACTTC. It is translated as CASSLVGAGGFNYEQYF. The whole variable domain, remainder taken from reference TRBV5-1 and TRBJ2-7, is KAGVTQTPRYLIKTRGQQVTLSCSPISGHRSVSWYQQTPGQGLQFLFEYFSETQRNKGNFPGRFSGRQFSNSRSEMNVSTLELGDSALYLCASSLVGAGGFNYEQYFGPGTRLTVT.